This T cell receptor (beta chain) emerged from a study of identical twins. TCRdb itself ran the 5' RACE reads through MiXCR, one entry per CDR3 protein. The repertoire holds fewer than 900,000 distinct CDR3 sequences, 21% seen once, with roughly 4.3% in the top ten. The CDR3 is 14 amino acids. Germline CDR1 reads SQVTM; CDR2 reads ANQGSEA. Study results and caveats: In drawing conclusions, the study used cross-sectional statistical analysis and did not follow the same donors.

About this clonotype itself: Its antigen is still unknown. Compared with germline, one end of the junction differs, possibly owing to a read error.

These sequences were also reported in another study, on T cells expressing NK-cell markers.

Input material: PBMCs. The TCR comes from a young woman in good health. The chain links TRBV29-1 to TRBJ2-7, with D perhaps TRBD2 (7 bases). CDR3 sequence reads: CSVEGRRGAAEQYF. The DNA for the CDR3 is TGCAGCGTGGAAGGCCGTCGGGGGGCCGCCGAGCAGTACTTC.